This T cell receptor (beta chain) was obtained from a study of vaccination effects on CD4 cells after COVID-19. Study results and limitations: Limitations: small convalescent group and missing early post-infection timepoints.

Here immunoSEQ multiplex PCR was the method, and the copy in TCRdb shows in-frame clones only, minus some. The sample contains some 19,000 clones, roughly 73% of which appear only once. Prior to sequencing, the ViraFEST assay stimulated PBMC with viral peptide pools, which expanded the antigen-specific CD4+ T cells. Having been cultured for 9 to 11 days, the cells underwent CD4+ T cell isolation. Vaccine recipients lacked prior SARS-CoV-2 infection and had negative nucleocapsid antibodies. The CDR3 spans 19 residues. V dropped 0 bases and J dropped 5; count of bases not matched to a gene: 16. The germline gives CDR1 LGHNA, CDR2 YNFKEQ. This clone showed up just a few times. What it recognizes is unknown.

The receptor was derived from a human donor who received a COVID-19 vaccine. The material sequenced was CD4+ T cells from PBMCs cultured with HCoV-NL63 spike peptides, taken before COVID-19 vaccination. The chain carries TRBV4-2 and TRBJ1-2; 9 bases are a match to TRBD1. The CDR3 spells CASSQDQVAYRGRHYGYTF. For the CDR3, the DNA is TGTGCCAGCAGCCAAGATCAAGTCGCGTACAGGGGGCGGCATTATGGCTACACCTTC.